A single sample gave rise to the 24 T cell receptor beta chains below, sequenced in a study of blood T cells in healthy people across ages. A second PCR, run for about 7 to 11 cycles, used a sample-barcoded 5' primer plus a J-beta primer mix. Each CDR3 protein is one row after TCRdb ran MiXCR on the 5' RACE reads. The table lists about 1.8 million distinct CDR3 sequences, less than 50% of them singletons. Sequenced material: blood. The receptors shown here come from a woman aged 35 to 49 in good health.

This clonotype has only a few counts. The genes are TRBV7-2 and TRBJ2-3, with 11 bases that match TRBD1. From germline, CDR1 is SGHTA and CDR2 FQGNSA. The ends lost 0 bases at V and 7 bases at J; junction bases unmatched: 3. CDR3 length equals 15 residues. The CDR3, as DNA: TGTGCCAGCAGCTTAGCTGGACAGGGGGCGTATACGCAGTATTTT. This codes for CASSLAGQGAYTQYF.

The CDR3 reads CASSLEAASNEQFF. CDR3 DNA sequence: TGTGCCAGCAGCTTAGAGGCGGCATCTAATGAGCAGTTCTTC. This sequence joins TRBV7-6 and TRBJ2-1; D unresolved. The germline V gene encodes CDR1 SGHVS and CDR2 FNYEAQ. V was shortened by 1 base and J by 7 bases, with 11 bases between the two germline ends. The CDR3 is 14 residues long.

The J gene is TRBJ1-2, the V gene TRBV6-5, with 10 bases matching TRBD1. Trimming took 2 bases from V and 7 from J; bases not matched to a gene: 10. This CDR3 has 16 residues. Per germline, CDR1 MNHEY and CDR2 SVGAGI. CDR3 in amino acids: CASSYHGDRGQGGYTF. In DNA form, the CDR3 reads TGTGCCAGCAGTTACCATGGGGACAGGGGCCAGGGTGGCTACACCTTC.

The chain employs TRBV11-2 and TRBJ2-1; perhaps D is TRBD1 or TRBD2 (5 bases each). Germline-derived CDR1 and CDR2 are SGHAT and FQNNGV. Trimming cost V 2 bases and J 12 bases, with 17 bases left between them. This CDR3 spans 14 amino acids. The CDR3 DNA is TGTGCCAGCAGCTTAATCTTCGGGACCGGTGGGCAGTTCTTC. Amino acid sequence: CASSLIFGTGGQFF.

The chain joins TRBV11-1 to TRBJ2-5; D ambiguous. Deletions cut 0 bases from V and 5 bases from J, with 10 bases between. The germline CDR1 and CDR2 sequences are SGHAT and FQDESV (reference sequence). The CDR3 covers 14 residues. CDR3 residues: CASSLAPRVETQYF. As DNA, the CDR3 is TGTGCCAGCAGCTTAGCTCCCCGGGTCGAGACCCAGTACTTC.

This clonotype was detected a few times. The V gene is TRBV3-1, the J gene TRBJ2-5; D uncertain. CDR1 is LGHDT and CDR2 is YNNKEL in the germline V gene (reference sequence). V lost 4 bases and J lost 2, with 11 bases in between. The CDR3 has 14 residues. CDR3 amino acids: CASSRRGYQETQYF. In nucleotides, the CDR3 is TGTGCCAGCAGCCGAAGAGGTTATCAAGAGACCCAGTACTTC.

The chain employs TRBV6-1 and TRBJ1-6, with D tentatively TRBD1 (5 bases). CDR1 and CDR2 (germline): MNHNS, SASEGT. The CDR3 loop spans 17 amino acids. V lost 3 bases, J lost 6 bases, and 18 bases lay in between. DNA for the CDR3: TGTGCCAGCAGTGATGGTCGCCCGGGACGATCTAATTCACCCCTCCACTTT. It encodes CASSDGRPGRSNSPLHF.

The chain employs TRBV6-6 and TRBJ2-2; D may be TRBD1 (5 bases). Trimming took off 5 bases at V and 1 base at J, with 14 bases between the two ends. The germline V gene has CDR1 MNHNY and CDR2 SVGAGI (reference sequence). The CDR3 is 16 residues long. The DNA of the CDR3 is TGTGCCAGCAGTCTACCCGGGCAGGGGAACACCGGGGAGCTGTTTTTT. Translation: CASSLPGQGNTGELFF.

The gene calls are TRBV13 and TRBJ2-5, with no clear D. This CDR3 has 14 residues. V lost 3 bases, J lost 5 bases, and 13 bases lay in between. The germline V gene encodes CDR1 PRHDT and CDR2 FYEKMQ (reference sequence). Here the CDR3 reads CASSFGVKVETQYF. CDR3 coding DNA: TGTGCCAGCAGCTTTGGGGTAAAGGTGGAGACCCAGTACTTC.

This clonotype has only a few counts. J is TRBJ1-2 and V is TRBV12-3 or TRBV12-4, with D unclear. The CDR3 is 15 amino acids. V dropped 8 bases and J dropped 2 bases, with 18 bases sitting between them. For the CDR3, the DNA is TGTGCCAGCTGCTCGAGCGGATTCGTAAACTATGGCTACACCTTC. Translating it yields CASCSSGFVNYGYTF.

Concerning this clonotype: One end of the junction does not line up with germline, which may come from a read error. The V call is TRBV4-3, the J call TRBJ2-4; D uncertain. CDR3 length: 19 amino acids. Germline V lookup: CDR1 LGHNA, CDR2 YSLEER. The CDR3 sequence is CAGSQVDGSPLRAKNIQYF. CDR3 DNA sequence: TGCGCCGGCAGCCAAGTTGACGGCAGCCCCCTGAGGGCCAAAAACATTCAGTACTTC.

This clonotype came up a few times. V gene TRBV7-9 combines with J gene TRBJ2-5; 9 bases are shared with TRBD1. Germline CDR1 and CDR2: SEHNR and FQNEAQ (reference sequence). This CDR3 is built from 15 residues. With 7 bases clipped from V and 4 bases from J, the junction kept 10 bases outside the gene matches. CDR3 residues: CASTPPGQGPETQYF. The CDR3 DNA reads TGTGCCAGCACCCCCCCGGGACAGGGACCAGAGACCCAGTACTTC. The full variable domain, rest sourced from reference TRBV7-9 and TRBJ2-5, is DTGVSQNPRHKITKRGQNVTFRCDPISEHNRLYWYRQTLGQGPEFLTYFQNEAQLEKSRLLSDRFSAERPKGSFSTLEIQRTEQGDSAMYLCASTPPGQGPETQYFGPGTRLLVL.

This clonotype has a handful of counts. The V and J genes are TRBV5-1 and TRBJ2-1, with 7 nucleotides matching TRBD1. J gave up 8 bases and V 4 bases, and 3 bases lay outside the gene matches. The CDR3 consists of 12 residues. Germline V gene lookup returns CDR1 SGHRS and CDR2 YFSETQ. The CDR3 sequence: CASSATGDEQFF. The DNA of the CDR3 is TGCGCCAGCAGCGCCACAGGGGATGAGCAGTTCTTC.

The CDR3 nucleotides read TGTGCCAGCAGCCCTCAGACAGCAAGCGAGCAGTACTTC. It translates to CASSPQTASEQYF. This sequence joins TRBV12-3 or TRBV12-4 and TRBJ2-7; D is possibly TRBD1 (5 bases). The CDR3 spans 13 residues. V was trimmed by 6 bases and J by 6 bases, leaving 15 bases between them.

This chain connects TRBV20-1 to TRBJ2-3, with TRBD2 matching over 10 bases. After removal of 6 bases from V and 6 bases from J, the junction contained 12 bases not matched to a gene. This CDR3 is 15 amino acids long. The germline V gene encodes CDR1 DFQATT and CDR2 SNEGSKA (reference sequence). CDR3 residues: CSARLAGTRGDTQYF. The CDR3 DNA is TGCAGTGCAAGACTAGCGGGTACTAGGGGGGATACGCAGTATTTT.

There are a few counts of this clonotype. The chain carries TRBV7-2 and TRBJ2-3; the D gene is possibly TRBD1 (6 bases). The CDR3 extends over 15 amino acids. The V and J ends lost 3 bases and 3 bases respectively, with 13 bases between them. CDR1 and CDR2 (germline): SGHTA, FQGNSA. This CDR3 reads CASSFDWGRTDTQYF. The CDR3, as DNA: TGTGCCAGCAGCTTCGATTGGGGGCGAACAGATACGCAGTATTTT.

This clonotype showed up just a few times. The rearrangement links TRBV27 to TRBJ2-7; D is undetermined. Trimming took off 4 bases at V and 6 bases at J, with 13 bases between the two ends. This CDR3 has 13 amino acids. The germline CDR1 and CDR2 sequences are MNHEY and SMNVEV (reference sequence). The chain's CDR3 is CASSWGALSEQYF. The CDR3 DNA reads TGTGCCAGCAGTTGGGGTGCCCTGTCCGAGCAGTACTTC.

This clonotype was counted between two and nine times. This chain connects TRBV6-5 to TRBJ2-5; D uncertain. The germline gives CDR1 MNHEY, CDR2 SVGAGI. V lost 2 bases and J lost 2, with 21 bases in between. This CDR3 has 18 amino acids. As DNA, the CDR3 is TGTGCCAGCAGTTACACACTTGGCCAGCATCTCCTTCAAGAGACCCAGTACTTC. Translation gives CASSYTLGQHLLQETQYF.

This clonotype turned up a few times. The chain has TRBV6-2 or TRBV6-3 and TRBJ2-1; 9 bases are a match to TRBD1. The germline V gene has CDR1 MNHEY and CDR2 SVGEGT. This CDR3 has 16 amino acids. Trimming at V came to 6 bases and at J to 8 bases, leaving 14 bases not matched to a gene. CDR3 sequence (DNA): TGTGCCAGCAGCCTACAGGGGCGGACAGGGGTGGATGAGCAGTTCTTC. Translation: CASSLQGRTGVDEQFF.

The table lists this clonotype with a few counts. This chain uses TRBV6-5 with TRBJ2-3; a weak D match, TRBD2 (5 bases). Germline V lookup: CDR1 MNHEY, CDR2 SVGAGI. Trimming took off 2 bases at V and 2 bases at J, with 11 bases between the two ends. The CDR3 has 15 residues. CDR3 in amino acids: CASSYVLGVTDTQYF. CDR3 in DNA: TGTGCCAGCAGTTACGTCCTCGGGGTCACAGATACGCAGTATTTT.

This clonotype came up a few times. The chain combines TRBV20-1 with TRBJ2-2; 12 bases are shared with TRBD2. Looked up from germline, CDR1 is DFQATT and CDR2 is SNEGSKA (reference sequence). With 0 bases clipped from V and 3 bases from J, the junction kept 5 bases outside the gene matches. The CDR3 runs to 17 residues. The CDR3 DNA sequence: TGCAGTGCTAGAGATGAACTAGCGGGGGGATACACCGGGGAGCTGTTTTTT. Protein product: CSARDELAGGYTGELFF.

The chain is built from TRBV3-1 and TRBJ2-3; D gene unclear. Germline-derived CDR1 and CDR2 are LGHDT and YNNKEL (reference sequence). Trimming cost V 0 bases and J 10 bases, with 11 bases left between them. CDR3 length equals 13 residues. In DNA, the CDR3 is TGTGCCAGCAGCCAAGATAATAGCTGGGCGCAGTATTTT. Translation: CASSQDNSWAQYF.

The chain carries TRBV20-1 and TRBJ2-1, with TRBD2 matching 9 bases. The ends lost 5 bases at V and 5 bases at J; junction bases unmatched: 4. There are 13 residues in the CDR3. Germline loops: CDR1 DFQATT, CDR2 SNEGSKA (reference sequence). CDR3 sequence (DNA): TGCAGTGCTCGCGGGGGGGCCAACAATGAGCAGTTCTTC. Translation: CSARGGANNEQFF.

This clonotype was counted between two and nine times. This rearrangement joins TRBV7-9 to TRBJ1-2; TRBD1 might be the D (5 bases). The CDR3 has 14 amino acids. Deletions cut 3 bases from V and 7 bases from J, with 15 bases between. Germline-derived CDR1 and CDR2 are SEHNR and FQNEAQ (reference sequence). Written as DNA, the CDR3 is TGTGCCAGCAGCTTTCCGGGCAGGGCTGGTGGCTACACCTTC. Translating gives CASSFPGRAGGYTF.